This TCR beta chain was identified during a study of blood T cell repertoires in COVID-19 (dated by TCRdb to about 2020). Notes on the research overall: The collaborator samples originated in the United States, Italy and Spain and spanned the acute and convalescent phases of COVID-19. The prospective study material was composed of cDNA or gDNA derived from T cells, B-cell-depleted T cells, or PBMCs. The dataset comprised deeply sampled blood TCRbeta repertoires from subjects exposed to, actively infected with, or recovered from COVID-19. The repertoires were released in a freely available public database meant as a resource for research on the immune response to SARS-CoV-2. Samples were obtained from the ongoing ImmuneRACE study (first 160 participants) and from roughly 1,300 subjects provided by 6 global collaborators. Nearly every sample came with metadata listing a de-identified subject ID, COVID-19 status, age in years and sex. Where available, HLA class I and class II types were obtained from metadata supplied by the sample provider rather than from assay-based typing. The investigation overall reported the following: The quantity of clinical and demographic metadata differed by source and by participant and was supplied without curation.

Note on this clone: Its binding antigen is unknown. No base qualities exist here, and no much larger clone lies one base off it.

The CDR3 runs 15 amino acids, cysteine and phenylalanine included. Only the CDR3 part of the read is kept: 45 bases, read in frame from the first base. CDR1 and CDR2, per the germline V gene (reference sequence), are LNHNV and YYDKDF. The junction carries 13 bases between V and J, which are trimmed by 0 bases and 7 bases respectively. The collaborating institutions used their own protocols to collect whole blood in K2EDTA tubes. For TCRbeta analysis, collaborators shipped samples as frozen whole blood, isolated PBMCs, or DNA extracted from either of those sample types. The immunoSEQ Assay, a bias-controlled multiplex PCR, was used to amplify TCRbeta CDR3 regions from genomic DNA. The original pipeline was this. Nucleated cell counts per sample were estimated from amplification of reference gene primers within the assay. Sequence reads were collapsed and filtered to measure the absolute abundance of every unique TCRbeta CDR3 rearrangement. Productive Simpson clonality was computed per sample as the square root of Simpson's diversity index over productive rearrangements. TCRdb's version of the immuneACCESS table is confined to in-frame rearrangements and falls short of the full clone set. An unresolved V gene accounts for under half of the shortfall where checked; the remainder is of unknown origin. Clone size and the V and J calls come from that table; the DNA yielded D and trimming. The sample has 150,000 to 200,000 clones on record, about 77% of them singletons. The biggest ten clones account for 2.8% of the sample.

The sequence came from a woman older than 75 with active or convalescent COVID-19. The sample was peripheral blood. Here the chain combines TRBV15 and TRBJ1-3; possibly the D gene is TRBD1, per 5 matching bases. In nucleotides, the sequence is TGTGCCACCAGCAGAGATCGGCAGGGAGGCAACACCATATATTTT. This translates into CATSRDRQGGNTIYF.